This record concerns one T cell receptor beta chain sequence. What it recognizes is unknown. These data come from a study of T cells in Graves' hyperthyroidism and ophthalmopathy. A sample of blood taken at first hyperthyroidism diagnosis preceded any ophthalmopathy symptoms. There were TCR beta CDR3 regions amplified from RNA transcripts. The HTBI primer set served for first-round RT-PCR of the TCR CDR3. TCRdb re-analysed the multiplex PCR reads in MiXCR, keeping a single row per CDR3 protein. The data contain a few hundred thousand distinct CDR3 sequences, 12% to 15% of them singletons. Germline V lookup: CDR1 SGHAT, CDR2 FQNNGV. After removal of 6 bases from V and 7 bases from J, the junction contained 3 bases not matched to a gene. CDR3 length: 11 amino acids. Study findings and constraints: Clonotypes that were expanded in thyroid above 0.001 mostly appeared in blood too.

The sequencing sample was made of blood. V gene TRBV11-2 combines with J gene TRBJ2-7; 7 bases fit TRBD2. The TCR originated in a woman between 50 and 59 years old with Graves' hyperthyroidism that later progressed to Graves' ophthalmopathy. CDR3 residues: CASRGGGEQYF. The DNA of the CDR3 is TGTGCCAGCAGGGGGGGGGGGGAGCAGTACTTC.